The clone carrying this TCR beta chain was counted at least ten times. The germline V gene has CDR1 MGHDK and CDR2 SYGVNS. Trimming shortened V by 6 bases and J by 4 bases, and 13 bases separated the two germline ends. The length of the CDR3 is 14 residues. Here immunoSEQ multiplex PCR was the method, and the copy in TCRdb shows in-frame clones only, minus some. The data hold about 110,000 clones, with more than 60% observed a single time. The data are from a study of blood T cell repertoires in COVID-19. Background on the study: From the United States, Italy and Spain came samples of acute and convalescent COVID-19. The cDNA or gDNA used as material had been derived from T cells, B-cell-depleted T cells, or PBMCs.

This chain connects TRBV25-1 to TRBJ1-5, with a tentative D call TRBD1 (5 bases). The sample comprised peripheral blood. This receptor was obtained from a man aged 65 to 79 with active or convalescent COVID-19. The CDR3 reads CASSLWTSNQPQHF. The CDR3 DNA sequence: TGTGCCAGCAGCCTCTGGACATCTAATCAGCCCCAGCATTTT.